A selection of T cell receptor beta chains follows, all from one sample in a study of a mutant IDH1 vaccine in newly diagnosed glioma. Libraries were prepared by immunoSEQ multiplex PCR; TCRdb keeps only in-frame clonotypes and omits some of them. The sample shows approximately 26,000 clones, under 85% of them seen only once. These receptors lack a known antigen. Source: PBMCs, taken from a glioma patient whose treatment included an IDH1 peptide vaccine. These receptors all come from a man aged 35-49 years with glioma. Some clones in this sample may be carry-over from other donors' samples. Both conserved end residues are part of each CDR3. A D gene is named only where the DNA matches it firmly. Only some rows state a clone size, as once, few, many or a class for expanded clones.

clone_size: -
j_call: TRBJ1-1
d_call: TRBD1
v_call: TRBV5-1
cdr3_nt: TGCGCCAGCAGCACCGGACAGGGGGCTAATGAAGCTTTCTTT
cdr3_aa: CASSTGQGANEAFF

clone_size: -
j_call: TRBJ2-3
d_call: -
v_call: TRBV5-1
cdr3_nt: TGCGCCAGCAGCTCTTATGGACGGACCGACACAGATACGCAGTATTTT
cdr3_aa: CASSSYGRTDTDTQYF

clone_size: -
j_call: TRBJ2-3
d_call: TRBD2
v_call: TRBV30
cdr3_nt: TGTGCCTGGAGTCCCGGGGGGGGCACAGATACGCAGTATTTT
cdr3_aa: CAWSPGGGTDTQYF

clone_size: -
j_call: TRBJ1-1
d_call: -
v_call: TRBV6-1
cdr3_nt: TGTGCCAGCAGTATCCTGGGCGCTGAAGCTTTCTTT
cdr3_aa: CASSILGAEAFF

clone_size: -
j_call: TRBJ2-7
d_call: -
v_call: TRBV6-1
cdr3_nt: TGTGCCAGCAGTCCCCAATCCGCCTCCTACGAGCAGTACTTC
cdr3_aa: CASSPQSASYEQYF

clone_size: -
j_call: TRBJ2-1
d_call: -
v_call: TRBV5-5
cdr3_nt: TGTGCCAGCAGCTTGGACGGGGACTCCTACAATGAGCAGTTCTTC
cdr3_aa: CASSLDGDSYNEQFF

clone_size: -
j_call: TRBJ2-7
d_call: TRBD1
v_call: TRBV10-3
cdr3_nt: TGTGCCATAGGGACAGGGATCAACGAGCAGTACTTC
cdr3_aa: CAIGTGINEQYF

clone_size: few
j_call: TRBJ2-3
d_call: -
v_call: TRBV20-1
cdr3_nt: TGCAGTGCTAGAAGCGCAGATACGCAGTATTTT
cdr3_aa: CSARSADTQYF

clone_size: -
j_call: TRBJ2-1
d_call: -
v_call: TRBV14
cdr3_nt: TGTGCCAGCAGCCAAGCCGGGACAATCAATGAGCAGTTCTTC
cdr3_aa: CASSQAGTINEQFF

clone_size: once
j_call: TRBJ2-7
d_call: -
v_call: TRBV21-1
cdr3_nt: TGTGCCAGCAGCAAAACCCTGACTAGCGGGGGGCCACCAACCCACGAGCAGTACTTC
cdr3_aa: CASSKTLTSGGPPTHEQYF

clone_size: -
j_call: TRBJ2-3
d_call: -
v_call: TRBV9
cdr3_nt: TGTGCCAGCAGCGTCCGGGGGGCCACAGATACGCAGTATTTT
cdr3_aa: CASSVRGATDTQYF

clone_size: few
j_call: TRBJ1-1
d_call: -
v_call: TRBV5-5
cdr3_nt: TGTGCCAGCAGCTTGTTTTGGGGAGTGAACACTGAAGCTTTCTTT
cdr3_aa: CASSLFWGVNTEAFF

clone_size: -
j_call: TRBJ1-1
d_call: TRBD1
v_call: TRBV5-1
cdr3_nt: TGCGCCAGCAGCCCGGACAGGCCCACTGAAGCTTTCTTT
cdr3_aa: CASSPDRPTEAFF

clone_size: few
j_call: TRBJ1-1
d_call: -
v_call: TRBV10-2
cdr3_nt: TGCGCCAGCAGTGAGAGGCAGGTTGAAGCTTTCTTT
cdr3_aa: CASSERQVEAFF

clone_size: -
j_call: TRBJ2-3
d_call: TRBD2
v_call: TRBV29-1
cdr3_nt: TGCAGCGTTCAAGGACTAGCGGGGAGCACAGATACGCAGTATTTT
cdr3_aa: CSVQGLAGSTDTQYF

clone_size: -
j_call: TRBJ2-3
d_call: TRBD2
v_call: TRBV7-2
cdr3_nt: TGTGCCAGCAGCTTACCTAGCGGGGGGCCAAGATACACAGATACGCAGTATTTT
cdr3_aa: CASSLPSGGPRYTDTQYF

clone_size: few
j_call: TRBJ2-3
d_call: -
v_call: TRBV5-1
cdr3_nt: TGCGCCAGCAGCTTACAGAATCGCCCCACAGATACGCAGTATTTT
cdr3_aa: CASSLQNRPTDTQYF

clone_size: few
j_call: TRBJ1-2
d_call: -
v_call: TRBV23-1
cdr3_nt: TGCGCCAGCAGTCATGCCAGATACTATGGCTACACCTTC
cdr3_aa: CASSHARYYGYTF

clone_size: -
j_call: TRBJ1-2
d_call: -
v_call: TRBV7-9
cdr3_nt: TGTGCCAGCAGCTTAGGGGGAACAGGGATTGGCTACACCTTC
cdr3_aa: CASSLGGTGIGYTF

clone_size: -
j_call: TRBJ2-7
d_call: -
v_call: TRBV19
cdr3_nt: TGTGCCAGTAGTACAACAGGACATAACGTATACGAGCAGTACTTC
cdr3_aa: CASSTTGHNVYEQYF

clone_size: -
j_call: TRBJ1-1
d_call: -
v_call: TRBV5-1
cdr3_nt: TGCGCCAGCAGCCGAAACAGGGAAGCGACTGAAGCTTTCTTT
cdr3_aa: CASSRNREATEAFF

clone_size: few
j_call: TRBJ1-4
d_call: -
v_call: TRBV6-5
cdr3_nt: TGTGCCAGCAGCCCCCACAGTGGGACGGATGAAAAACTGTTTTTT
cdr3_aa: CASSPHSGTDEKLFF

clone_size: -
j_call: TRBJ1-5
d_call: TRBD1
v_call: TRBV7-9
cdr3_nt: TGTGCCAGCAGCTCTTACAGGGGGCAGCCCCAGCATTTT
cdr3_aa: CASSSYRGQPQHF

clone_size: -
j_call: TRBJ1-4
d_call: -
v_call: TRBV10-2
cdr3_nt: TGCGCCAGCAGTCAAGAAGTGGCAGATGAAAAACTGTTTTTT
cdr3_aa: CASSQEVADEKLFF

clone_size: -
j_call: TRBJ2-1
d_call: -
v_call: TRBV14
cdr3_nt: TGTGCCAGCAGCCACAGGTTGTCCTACAATGAGCAGTTCTTC
cdr3_aa: CASSHRLSYNEQFF

clone_size: -
j_call: TRBJ1-2
d_call: -
v_call: TRBV4-3
cdr3_nt: TGCGCCAGCAGCCAAGATCGGGGGGCCCGTGGCTACACCTTC
cdr3_aa: CASSQDRGARGYTF

clone_size: -
j_call: TRBJ2-7
d_call: TRBD2
v_call: TRBV6-6
cdr3_nt: TGTGCCAGCAGTTACTCGGGCGGGAGCTCCTACGAGCAGTACTTC
cdr3_aa: CASSYSGGSSYEQYF

clone_size: -
j_call: TRBJ2-5
d_call: TRBD1
v_call: TRBV6-5
cdr3_nt: TGTGCCAGCAGTTACGGACAGGGGGCAGGGGAGACCCAGTACTTC
cdr3_aa: CASSYGQGAGETQYF

clone_size: few
j_call: TRBJ1-1
d_call: TRBD1
v_call: TRBV5-5
cdr3_nt: TGTGCCAGCAGCTCCGGGACAGGGGGCTACTTGAACACTGAAGCTTTCTTT
cdr3_aa: CASSSGTGGYLNTEAFF

clone_size: -
j_call: TRBJ1-1
d_call: -
v_call: TRBV5-4
cdr3_nt: TGTGCCAGCAGGGACGGGACCCCGAACACTGAAGCTTTCTTT
cdr3_aa: CASRDGTPNTEAFF

clone_size: -
j_call: TRBJ1-1
d_call: -
v_call: TRBV5-5
cdr3_nt: TGTGCCAGCAGCTTGATGGGGCAGGGCATGAACACTGAAGCTTTCTTT
cdr3_aa: CASSLMGQGMNTEAFF

clone_size: -
j_call: TRBJ1-1
d_call: -
v_call: TRBV10-3
cdr3_nt: TGTGCCATCAGTGAGTCGAGCCTCGGGGGCACTGAAGCTTTCTTT
cdr3_aa: CAISESSLGGTEAFF

clone_size: -
j_call: TRBJ2-7
d_call: TRBD2
v_call: TRBV5-6
cdr3_nt: TGTGCCAGCAGCTTGGGACTAGCGGGGGGGCTTGGCGAGCAGTACTTC
cdr3_aa: CASSLGLAGGLGEQYF

clone_size: -
j_call: TRBJ2-7
d_call: TRBD1
v_call: TRBV18
cdr3_nt: TGTGCCAGCCGTCCGGGACAGGGGACATCCTACGAGCAGTACTTC
cdr3_aa: CASRPGQGTSYEQYF

clone_size: -
j_call: TRBJ1-1
d_call: TRBD1
v_call: TRBV5-1
cdr3_nt: TGCGCCAGCAACCCGGGACAGGCATTGAACACTGAAGCTTTCTTT
cdr3_aa: CASNPGQALNTEAFF

clone_size: -
j_call: TRBJ2-5
d_call: TRBD1
v_call: TRBV10-1
cdr3_nt: TGCGCCAGCAGTGTGCGGGCCGGGACAGGGTTCCAAGAGACCCAGTACTTC
cdr3_aa: CASSVRAGTGFQETQYF

clone_size: once
j_call: TRBJ2-7
d_call: -
v_call: TRBV7-6
cdr3_nt: TGTGCCAGCAGCTTAGAGGATTCCTCCTACGAGCAGTACTTC
cdr3_aa: CASSLEDSSYEQYF

clone_size: -
j_call: TRBJ2-3
d_call: -
v_call: TRBV12-2
cdr3_nt: TGTGCAAGTCGCTTAAATACCCGCACAGATACGCAGTATTTT
cdr3_aa: CASRLNTRTDTQYF

clone_size: -
j_call: TRBJ2-1
d_call: -
v_call: TRBV19
cdr3_nt: TGTGCCAGTAGTATGGTAGTGAGAGACTCCTACAATGAGCAGTTCTTC
cdr3_aa: CASSMVVRDSYNEQFF

clone_size: -
j_call: TRBJ2-2
d_call: TRBD1
v_call: TRBV7-8
cdr3_nt: TGTGCCAGCAGCTTACGGGACAGGTACACCGGGGAGCTGTTTTTT
cdr3_aa: CASSLRDRYTGELFF

clone_size: -
j_call: TRBJ2-3
d_call: -
v_call: TRBV7-9
cdr3_nt: TGTGCCAGCAGCCCTCTCGGACCCTCGCAGTATTTT
cdr3_aa: CASSPLGPSQYF